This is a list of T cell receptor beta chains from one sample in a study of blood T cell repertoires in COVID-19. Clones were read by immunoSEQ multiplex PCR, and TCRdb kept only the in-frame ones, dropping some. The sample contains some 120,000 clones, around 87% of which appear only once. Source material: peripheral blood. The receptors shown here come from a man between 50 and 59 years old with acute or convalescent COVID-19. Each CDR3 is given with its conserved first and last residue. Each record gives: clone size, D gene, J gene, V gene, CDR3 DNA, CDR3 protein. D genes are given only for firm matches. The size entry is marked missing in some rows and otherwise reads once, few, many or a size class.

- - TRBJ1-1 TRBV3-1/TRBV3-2 TGTGCCAGCAGCCCCCGGGGGGGAGGGGTCACTGAAGCTTTCTTT CASSPRGGGVTEAFF
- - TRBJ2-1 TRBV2 TGTGCCAGCAATCTCGGGGGAAGCTCCTACAATGAGCAGTTCTTC CASNLGGSSYNEQFF
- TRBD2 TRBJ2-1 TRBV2 TGTGCCAGCAGTGAAGGGACTAGCGGGGACTCCTACAATGAGCAGTTCTTC CASSEGTSGDSYNEQFF
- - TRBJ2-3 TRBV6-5 TGTGCCAGCGGCGACGGGATACATATCACAGATACGCAGTATTTT CASGDGIHITDTQYF
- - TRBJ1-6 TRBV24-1 TGTGCCACCCCCCGAGGCAGCCTTAATTCACCCCTCCACTTT CATPRGSLNSPLHF
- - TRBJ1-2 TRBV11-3 TGTGCCAGCAGCGGGCCCGGGGGAGGGAGCTATGGCTACACCTTC CASSGPGGGSYGYTF
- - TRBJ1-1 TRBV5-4 TGTGCCAGCAGCTTGTATTCCGGAGGAGTGAGGACTGAAGCTTTCTTT CASSLYSGGVRTEAFF
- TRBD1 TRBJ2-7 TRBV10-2 TGCGCCAGCAGTAGGGGACAGGACGAGCAGTACTTC CASSRGQDEQYF
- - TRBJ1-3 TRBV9 TGTGCCAGCAGCGTACGATCCGGGACTGGAAACACCATATATTTT CASSVRSGTGNTIYF
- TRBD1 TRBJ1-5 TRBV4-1 TGCGCCAGCAGCCAAGGTCCAGACAGGGGCAATCAGCCCCAGCATTTT CASSQGPDRGNQPQHF
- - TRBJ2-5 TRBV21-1 TGTGCCAGCATCGTCCTGGGACTAATGGAGACCCAGTACTTC CASIVLGLMETQYF
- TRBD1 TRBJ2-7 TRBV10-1 TGCGCCAGCACGGGACAGGGGAACGAGCAGTACTTC CASTGQGNEQYF
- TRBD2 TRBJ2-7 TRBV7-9 TGTGCCAGCAGCTTAGGCGCGGGAGCGGCCTACGAGCAGTACTTC CASSLGAGAAYEQYF
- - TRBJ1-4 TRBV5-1 TGCGCCAGCAGCTCCCAGGGGACGGCTAATGAAAAACTGTTTTTT CASSSQGTANEKLFF
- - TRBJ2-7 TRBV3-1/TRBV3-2 TGTGCCAGCAGCCAAGCGGGTAGCTCCTACGAGCAGTACTTC CASSQAGSSYEQYF
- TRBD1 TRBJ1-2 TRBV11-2 TGTGCCAGCAGCTTTAGCCCGCGCACGGACAGGATCTATGATGGCTACACCTTC CASSFSPRTDRIYDGYTF
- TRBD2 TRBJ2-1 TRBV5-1 TGCGCCAGCAGCTCCCCCCGGACTAGCGCCTACAATGAGCAGTTCTTC CASSSPRTSAYNEQFF
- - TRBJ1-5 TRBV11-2 TGTGCCAGCAGCTTAGCAGGATATAGCAATCAGCCCCAGCATTTT CASSLAGYSNQPQHF
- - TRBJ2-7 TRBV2 TGTGCCAGCAGGTTAGCGGTCTCCTACGAGCAGTACTTC CASRLAVSYEQYF
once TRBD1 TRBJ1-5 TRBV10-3 TGTGCCATGTTCCCGGACAGGGCCAGTAATCAGCCCCAGCATTTT CAMFPDRASNQPQHF
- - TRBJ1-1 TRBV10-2 TGCGCCAGCAGTGAGCGGGGCGGGGACACTGAAGCTTTCTTT CASSERGGDTEAFF
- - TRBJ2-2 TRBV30 TGTGCCTGGAGTCAGGGGCGAGGCACCGGGGAGCTGTTTTTT CAWSQGRGTGELFF